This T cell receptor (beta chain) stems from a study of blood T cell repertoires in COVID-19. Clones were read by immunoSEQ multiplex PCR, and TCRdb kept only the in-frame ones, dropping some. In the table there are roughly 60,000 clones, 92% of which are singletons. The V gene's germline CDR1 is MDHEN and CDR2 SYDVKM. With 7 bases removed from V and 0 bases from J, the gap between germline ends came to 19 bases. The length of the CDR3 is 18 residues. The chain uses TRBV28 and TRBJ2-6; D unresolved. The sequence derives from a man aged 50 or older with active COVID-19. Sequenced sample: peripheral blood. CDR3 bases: TGTGCCAGCAAAAACTTTGCAGTAAGAGGCTCTGGGGCCAACGTCCTGACTTTC. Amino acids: CASKNFAVRGSGANVLTF.